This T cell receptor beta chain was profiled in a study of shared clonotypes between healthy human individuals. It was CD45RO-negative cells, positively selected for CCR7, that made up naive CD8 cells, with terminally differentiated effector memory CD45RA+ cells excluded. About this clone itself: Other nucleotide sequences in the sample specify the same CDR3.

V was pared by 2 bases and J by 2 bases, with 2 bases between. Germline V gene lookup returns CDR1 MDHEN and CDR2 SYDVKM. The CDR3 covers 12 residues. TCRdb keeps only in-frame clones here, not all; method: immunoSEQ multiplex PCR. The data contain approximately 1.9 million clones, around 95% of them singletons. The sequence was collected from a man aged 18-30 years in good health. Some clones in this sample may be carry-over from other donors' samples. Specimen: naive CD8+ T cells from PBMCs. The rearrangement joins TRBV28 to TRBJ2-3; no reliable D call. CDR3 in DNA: TGTGCCAGCAGTTTACACACAGATACGCAGTATTTT. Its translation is CASSLHTDTQYF. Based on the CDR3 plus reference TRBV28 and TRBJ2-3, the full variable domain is DVKVTQSSRYLVKRTGEKVFLECVQDMDHENMFWYRQDPGLGLRLIYFSYDVKMKEKGDIPEGYSVSREKKERFSLILESASTNQTSMYLCASSLHTDTQYFGPGTRLTVL.